This is a list of T cell receptor beta chains from one sample in a study of neurological immune-mediated disorders. TCRdb reanalysed the 5' RACE reads using MiXCR and keeps one entry per CDR3 protein. The sample shows about 57,000 distinct CDR3 sequences, 12% of them seen only once. Sequencing used PBMCs. The receptor set was obtained from an older woman with HTLV-1-associated myelopathy (HAM/TSP). Each CDR3 is given with its conserved first and last residue. Each record gives: clone size, J gene, V gene, D gene, CDR3 protein, CDR3 DNA. The D gene is left open where the match is weak. Part of the rows lack a size; the others show once, few, many or a class for expanded clones.

clone_size: many
j_call: TRBJ1-1
v_call: TRBV5-1
d_call: -
cdr3_aa: CASSLAGRDTEAFF
cdr3_nt: TGCGCCAGCAGCTTGGCAGGGAGGGACACTGAAGCTTTCTTT

clone_size: many
j_call: TRBJ2-1
v_call: TRBV12-3/TRBV12-4
d_call: -
cdr3_aa: CASSFGGRSLYNEQFF
cdr3_nt: TGTGCCAGCAGTTTTGGGGGCAGGAGCCTCTACAATGAGCAGTTCTTC

clone_size: many
j_call: TRBJ1-2
v_call: TRBV27
d_call: -
cdr3_aa: CASSLGAGYGYTF
cdr3_nt: TGTGCCAGCAGTTTGGGGGCGGGCTATGGCTACACCTTC

clone_size: many
j_call: TRBJ1-6
v_call: TRBV6-1
d_call: -
cdr3_aa: CASSESQGGSPLHF
cdr3_nt: TGTGCCAGCAGTGAATCACAGGGTGGTTCACCCCTCCACTTT

clone_size: many
j_call: TRBJ2-5
v_call: TRBV5-1
d_call: -
cdr3_aa: CASSLAGETQYF
cdr3_nt: TGCGCCAGCAGCTTGGCGGGGGAGACCCAGTACTTC

clone_size: many
j_call: TRBJ2-1
v_call: TRBV5-1
d_call: TRBD2
cdr3_aa: CASSLPESAGGEAYNEQFF
cdr3_nt: TGCGCCAGCAGCCTACCCGAGAGCGCGGGAGGGGAGGCCTACAATGAGCAGTTCTTC

clone_size: many
j_call: TRBJ2-7
v_call: TRBV27
d_call: -
cdr3_aa: CASSHPGYEQYF
cdr3_nt: TGTGCCAGCAGTCACCCAGGTTACGAGCAGTACTTC

clone_size: many
j_call: TRBJ2-7
v_call: TRBV5-1
d_call: TRBD1
cdr3_aa: CASSLAGTGPGEQYF
cdr3_nt: TGCGCCAGCAGCTTGGCGGGGACAGGACCGGGGGAGCAGTACTTC

clone_size: many
j_call: TRBJ1-2
v_call: TRBV6-6
d_call: -
cdr3_aa: CASRPGTPALGGYTF
cdr3_nt: TGTGCCAGCAGGCCCGGGACCCCGGCTTTGGGTGGCTACACCTTC

clone_size: many
j_call: TRBJ2-3
v_call: TRBV5-1
d_call: TRBD2
cdr3_aa: CASSPGLVKADTQYF
cdr3_nt: TGCGCCAGCAGCCCGGGACTAGTCAAGGCAGATACGCAGTATTTT

clone_size: many
j_call: TRBJ2-1
v_call: TRBV20-1
d_call: -
cdr3_aa: CSTGGGNYNEQFF
cdr3_nt: TGCAGTACGGGTGGAGGGAACTACAATGAGCAGTTCTTC

clone_size: many
j_call: TRBJ2-2
v_call: TRBV5-8
d_call: -
cdr3_aa: CASSPVPSRATGELFF
cdr3_nt: TGTGCCAGCAGCCCGGTCCCCTCCCGAGCCACCGGGGAGCTGTTTTTT

clone_size: many
j_call: TRBJ2-5
v_call: TRBV5-6
d_call: TRBD2
cdr3_aa: CASCSSGQETQYF
cdr3_nt: TGTGCCAGCTGCTCTAGCGGCCAAGAGACCCAGTACTTC

clone_size: many
j_call: TRBJ1-5
v_call: TRBV20-1
d_call: -
cdr3_aa: CSATLTDSNQPQHF
cdr3_nt: TGCAGTGCCACCCTGACAGATAGCAATCAGCCCCAGCATTTT

clone_size: -
j_call: TRBJ2-2
v_call: TRBV5-6
d_call: TRBD2
cdr3_aa: CASSRGLEGVAGELFF
cdr3_nt: TGTGCCAGCAGTCGTGGACTAGAGGGAGTAGCCGGGGAGCTGTTTTTT

clone_size: many
j_call: TRBJ2-1
v_call: TRBV3-1
d_call: TRBD2
cdr3_aa: CASSQVLLADNEQFF
cdr3_nt: TGTGCCAGCAGCCAAGTGTTACTAGCGGACAATGAGCAGTTCTTC

clone_size: many
j_call: TRBJ1-4
v_call: TRBV5-1
d_call: -
cdr3_aa: CASSTGQPNEKLFF
cdr3_nt: TGCGCCAGCAGCACAGGACAGCCTAATGAAAAACTGTTTTTT

clone_size: many
j_call: TRBJ2-7
v_call: TRBV12-3/TRBV12-4
d_call: -
cdr3_aa: CASSEQGLSYEQYF
cdr3_nt: TGTGCCAGCAGTGAACAGGGCCTCTCCTACGAGCAGTACTTC

clone_size: many
j_call: TRBJ2-2
v_call: TRBV12-3/TRBV12-4
d_call: -
cdr3_aa: CASSLKSTGELFF
cdr3_nt: TGTGCCAGCAGTTTAAAAAGCACCGGGGAGCTGTTTTTT

clone_size: many
j_call: TRBJ1-2
v_call: TRBV7-8
d_call: TRBD1
cdr3_aa: CASSLAGQGSFGYTF
cdr3_nt: TGTGCCAGCAGCTTGGCCGGACAGGGGTCTTTTGGCTACACCTTC

clone_size: many
j_call: TRBJ1-6
v_call: TRBV9
d_call: -
cdr3_aa: CASSVTDNNSPLHF
cdr3_nt: TGTGCCAGCAGCGTAACCGATAATAATTCACCCCTCCACTTT

clone_size: -
j_call: TRBJ2-1
v_call: TRBV6-6
d_call: TRBD2
cdr3_aa: CANRTTGTSGSGEQFF
cdr3_nt: TGTGCCAACAGAACTACCGGGACTAGCGGGAGTGGCGAGCAGTTCTTC

clone_size: -
j_call: TRBJ2-1
v_call: TRBV19
d_call: -
cdr3_aa: CASSIRGSRLNEQFF
cdr3_nt: TGTGCCAGTAGTATTCGAGGATCCCGTCTCAATGAGCAGTTCTTC

clone_size: many
j_call: TRBJ1-1
v_call: TRBV6-5
d_call: TRBD1
cdr3_aa: CASSFGQGGITEAFF
cdr3_nt: TGTGCCAGCAGTTTCGGACAGGGGGGGATTACTGAAGCTTTCTTT

clone_size: many
j_call: TRBJ2-3
v_call: TRBV5-1
d_call: TRBD2
cdr3_aa: CASSLTAGGPDTQYF
cdr3_nt: TGCGCCAGCAGCTTGACTGCGGGAGGCCCAGATACGCAGTATTTT

clone_size: many
j_call: TRBJ1-3
v_call: TRBV6-6
d_call: TRBD1
cdr3_aa: CASSYIQGAVAGNTIYF
cdr3_nt: TGTGCCAGCAGTTACATACAGGGGGCTGTAGCTGGAAACACCATATATTTT

clone_size: many
j_call: TRBJ1-3
v_call: TRBV4-1
d_call: TRBD1
cdr3_aa: CASSQQGARDSGNTIYF
cdr3_nt: TGCGCCAGCAGCCAGCAGGGGGCCCGAGACTCTGGAAACACCATATATTTT

clone_size: many
j_call: TRBJ2-3
v_call: TRBV5-5
d_call: -
cdr3_aa: CASSWTPRGDTQYF
cdr3_nt: TGTGCCAGCAGCTGGACCCCTCGCGGGGATACGCAGTATTTT

clone_size: many
j_call: TRBJ2-7
v_call: TRBV4-1
d_call: -
cdr3_aa: CASSLRGEQTYEQYF
cdr3_nt: TGCGCCAGCAGCCTAAGAGGGGAACAGACCTACGAGCAGTACTTC

clone_size: many
j_call: TRBJ1-1
v_call: TRBV29-1
d_call: -
cdr3_aa: CSVVSLKGWDTEAFF
cdr3_nt: TGCAGCGTTGTTAGCCTTAAGGGGTGGGACACTGAAGCTTTCTTT

clone_size: many
j_call: TRBJ2-7
v_call: TRBV4-2
d_call: -
cdr3_aa: CVSSRSSGEQYF
cdr3_nt: TGTGTCAGCAGCCGCTCTTCGGGCGAGCAGTACTTC

clone_size: many
j_call: TRBJ2-1
v_call: TRBV7-3
d_call: TRBD2
cdr3_aa: CASSLTGTSGSEQFF
cdr3_nt: TGTGCCAGCAGCCTCACCGGGACTAGCGGTTCTGAGCAGTTCTTC

clone_size: few
j_call: TRBJ2-5
v_call: TRBV20-1
d_call: TRBD2
cdr3_aa: CSAGGTSGSGGRETQYF
cdr3_nt: TGCAGTGCAGGAGGGACTAGCGGGAGCGGGGGGAGAGAGACCCAGTACTTC

clone_size: -
j_call: TRBJ1-3
v_call: TRBV3-1
d_call: -
cdr3_aa: CASSQEEISGNTIYF
cdr3_nt: TGTGCCAGCAGCCAAGAGGAAATCTCTGGAAACACCATATATTTT

clone_size: many
j_call: TRBJ2-3
v_call: TRBV6-5
d_call: -
cdr3_aa: CASSYGVESFRADTQYF
cdr3_nt: TGTGCCAGCAGTTACGGGGTAGAATCTTTTCGGGCAGATACGCAGTATTTT

clone_size: many
j_call: TRBJ2-5
v_call: TRBV7-2
d_call: TRBD2
cdr3_aa: CASSLAGETYQYF
cdr3_nt: TGTGCCAGCAGCTTGGCGGGGGAGACTTACCAGTACTTC

clone_size: many
j_call: TRBJ2-1
v_call: TRBV7-9
d_call: TRBD2
cdr3_aa: CASSLARRLAGNYNEQFF
cdr3_nt: TGTGCCAGCAGCTTAGCGCGGCGACTAGCGGGAAACTACAATGAGCAGTTCTTC

clone_size: medium-sized
j_call: TRBJ2-1
v_call: TRBV5-1
d_call: -
cdr3_aa: CASSSGGTYNEQFF
cdr3_nt: TGCGCCAGCAGCTCCGGAGGGACCTACAATGAGCAGTTCTTC

clone_size: -
j_call: TRBJ2-1
v_call: TRBV6-1
d_call: -
cdr3_aa: CASSDTGWNEQFF
cdr3_nt: TGTGCCAGCAGTGATACGGGATGGAATGAGCAGTTCTTC

clone_size: many
j_call: TRBJ2-1
v_call: TRBV20-1
d_call: -
cdr3_aa: CSAGVNNEQFF
cdr3_nt: TGCAGTGCTGGAGTTAACAATGAGCAGTTCTTC

clone_size: few
j_call: TRBJ2-1
v_call: TRBV20-1
d_call: -
cdr3_aa: CSARAGETLNEQFF
cdr3_nt: TGCAGTGCTCGAGCAGGGGAAACTCTCAATGAGCAGTTCTTC

clone_size: many
j_call: TRBJ2-4
v_call: TRBV7-8
d_call: -
cdr3_aa: CASSPLAKNIQYF
cdr3_nt: TGTGCCAGCAGCCCTCTAGCCAAAAACATTCAGTACTTC

clone_size: many
j_call: TRBJ1-1
v_call: TRBV20-1
d_call: TRBD1
cdr3_aa: CSARDRGRGMNTEAFF
cdr3_nt: TGCAGTGCCCGGGACAGGGGGCGGGGGATGAACACTGAAGCTTTCTTT

clone_size: many
j_call: TRBJ1-1
v_call: TRBV5-1
d_call: -
cdr3_aa: CASSLAAGVWTEAFF
cdr3_nt: TGCGCCAGCAGCTTGGCGGCAGGGGTGTGGACTGAAGCTTTCTTT

clone_size: many
j_call: TRBJ1-5
v_call: TRBV7-2
d_call: -
cdr3_aa: CASSSRGFNQPQHF
cdr3_nt: TGTGCCAGCAGCTCACGCGGGTTCAATCAGCCCCAGCATTTT

clone_size: many
j_call: TRBJ2-2
v_call: TRBV29-1
d_call: -
cdr3_aa: CSVETNTGELFF
cdr3_nt: TGCAGCGTCGAGACAAACACCGGGGAGCTGTTTTTT

clone_size: many
j_call: TRBJ2-1
v_call: TRBV2
d_call: TRBD1
cdr3_aa: CASRDDRAPEQFF
cdr3_nt: TGTGCCAGCAGGGATGACAGGGCGCCTGAGCAGTTCTTC

clone_size: -
j_call: TRBJ1-1
v_call: TRBV6-6
d_call: -
cdr3_aa: CASSYTRQSTEAFF
cdr3_nt: TGTGCCAGCAGTTACACCCGTCAAAGCACTGAAGCTTTCTTT

clone_size: many
j_call: TRBJ2-5
v_call: TRBV29-1
d_call: TRBD1
cdr3_aa: CSGAPQGAGETQYF
cdr3_nt: TGCAGCGGAGCCCCTCAGGGGGCTGGAGAGACCCAGTACTTC

clone_size: many
j_call: TRBJ2-2
v_call: TRBV3-1
d_call: -
cdr3_aa: CASSQEGGTGELFF
cdr3_nt: TGTGCCAGCAGCCAAGAAGGTGGTACCGGGGAGCTGTTTTTT

clone_size: many
j_call: TRBJ2-7
v_call: TRBV14
d_call: TRBD2
cdr3_aa: CASSPRTSGRPAYEQYF
cdr3_nt: TGTGCCAGCAGCCCTAGGACTAGCGGGAGGCCAGCCTACGAGCAGTACTTC

clone_size: few
j_call: TRBJ2-3
v_call: TRBV6-6
d_call: -
cdr3_aa: CASSYSFRGPDTQYF
cdr3_nt: TGTGCCAGCAGTTACTCGTTCAGGGGCCCAGATACGCAGTATTTT

clone_size: -
j_call: TRBJ2-1
v_call: TRBV20-1
d_call: TRBD2
cdr3_aa: CSASNLAGENEQFF
cdr3_nt: TGCAGTGCTAGTAACCTAGCGGGAGAGAATGAGCAGTTCTTC